The source of this T cell receptor beta chain is a study of T cells in Graves' hyperthyroidism and ophthalmopathy. General study points: In the blood, most expanded thyroid clonotypes above 0.001 appeared as well.

This clonotype was seen many times. Its target is not known. The TCR beta CDR3 regions underwent amplification using RNA transcripts as the source. HTBI primers drove first-round RT-PCR of the TCR CDR3. MiXCR, applied by TCRdb to the multiplex PCR reads, yields one record per CDR3 protein. The table records around 600,000 distinct CDR3 sequences, 12% to 15% of them present only once. Patients with uncontrolled infections, other autoimmune diseases, pregnancy or lactation were excluded. This CDR3 has 13 residues. The ends were cut back, 7 bases at V and 4 bases at J, with 11 bases in the middle. The germline gives CDR1 SNHLY, CDR2 FYNNEI.

The receptor was isolated from a woman aged 18-30 years with Graves' ophthalmopathy. Source material: blood. The V and J genes are TRBV2 and TRBJ1-5, with TRBD1 as a possible D gene (6 bases). CDR3 nucleotide sequence: TGTGCCAGCACCCGACAGGAGAATCAGCCCCAGCATTTT. Its translation: CASTRQENQPQHF.